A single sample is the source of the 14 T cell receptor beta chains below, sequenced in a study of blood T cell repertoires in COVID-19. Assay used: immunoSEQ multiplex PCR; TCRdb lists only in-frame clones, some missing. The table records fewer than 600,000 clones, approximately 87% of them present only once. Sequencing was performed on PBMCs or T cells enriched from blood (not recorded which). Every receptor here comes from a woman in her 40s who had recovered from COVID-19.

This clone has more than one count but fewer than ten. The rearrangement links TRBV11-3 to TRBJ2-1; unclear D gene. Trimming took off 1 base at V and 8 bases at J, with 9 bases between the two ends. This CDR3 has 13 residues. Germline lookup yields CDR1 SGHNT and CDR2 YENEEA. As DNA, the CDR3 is TGTGCCAGCAGCTTAGGGGCCTCCGATGAGCAGTTCTTC. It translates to CASSLGASDEQFF. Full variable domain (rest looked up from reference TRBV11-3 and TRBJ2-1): EAGVVQSPRYKIIEKKQPVAFWCNPISGHNTLYWYLQNLGQGPELLIRYENEEAVDDSQLPKDRFSAERLKGVDSTLKIQPAELGDSAVYLCASSLGASDEQFFGPGTRLTVL.

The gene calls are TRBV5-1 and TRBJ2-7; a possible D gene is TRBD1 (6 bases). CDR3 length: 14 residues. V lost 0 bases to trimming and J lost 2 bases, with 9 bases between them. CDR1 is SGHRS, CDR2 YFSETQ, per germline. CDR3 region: CASSLEGGAYEQYF. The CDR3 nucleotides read TGCGCCAGCAGCTTGGAAGGGGGAGCCTACGAGCAGTACTTC. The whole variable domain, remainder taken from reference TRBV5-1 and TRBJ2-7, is KAGVTQTPRYLIKTRGQQVTLSCSPISGHRSVSWYQQTPGQGLQFLFEYFSETQRNKGNFPGRFSGRQFSNSRSEMNVSTLELGDSALYLCASSLEGGAYEQYFGPGTRLTVT.

The DNA of the CDR3 is TGTGCCACCAGCGGGGGGGTTTACGAGCAGTACTTC. Its protein product is CATSGGVYEQYF. V and J are TRBV15 and TRBJ2-7, with TRBD2 matching over 7 bases. Trimming removed 5 bases from V and 4 bases from J; junction bases left unmatched: 2. The CDR3 contains 12 residues. Germline CDR1 reads LNHNV; CDR2 reads YYDKDF (reference sequence).

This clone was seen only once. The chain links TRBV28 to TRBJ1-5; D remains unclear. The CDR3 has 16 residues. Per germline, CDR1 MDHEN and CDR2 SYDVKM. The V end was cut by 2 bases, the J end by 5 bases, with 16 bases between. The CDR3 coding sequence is TGTGCCAGCAGTTTAGCCCTAAATTCGGTCGATCAGCCCCAGCATTTT. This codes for CASSLALNSVDQPQHF.

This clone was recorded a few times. In DNA form, the CDR3 reads TGTGCCAGCAGCCGACTAGCGGGAGACTCCTACGAGCAGTACTTC. This translates into CASSRLAGDSYEQYF. This chain joins TRBV7-9 and TRBJ2-7, with TRBD2 matching over 12 bases. Germline CDR1 and CDR2: SEHNR and FQNEAQ (reference sequence). This CDR3 contains 15 residues. V shed 5 bases and J 0 bases; nucleotides not matched to a gene: 2.

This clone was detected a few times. The CDR3: CASSLGTAKYEQYF. The CDR3 DNA reads TGCGCCAGCAGCTTGGGGACAGCGAAGTACGAGCAGTACTTC. The chain links TRBV5-1 to TRBJ2-7; D might be TRBD1 (6 bases). V shed 0 bases and J shed 4 bases, with 11 bases lying between them. Germline-derived CDR1 and CDR2 are SGHRS and YFSETQ. This CDR3 has 14 amino acids.

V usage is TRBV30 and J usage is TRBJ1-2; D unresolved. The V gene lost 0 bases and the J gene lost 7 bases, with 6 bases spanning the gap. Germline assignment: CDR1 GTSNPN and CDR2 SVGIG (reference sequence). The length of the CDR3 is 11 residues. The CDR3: CAWSVRGGYTF. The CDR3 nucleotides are TGTGCCTGGAGTGTACGAGGTGGCTACACCTTC.

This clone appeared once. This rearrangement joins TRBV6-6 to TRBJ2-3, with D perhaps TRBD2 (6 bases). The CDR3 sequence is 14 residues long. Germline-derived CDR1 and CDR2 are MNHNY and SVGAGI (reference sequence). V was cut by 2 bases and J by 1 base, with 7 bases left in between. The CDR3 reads CASSYGEGTDTQYF. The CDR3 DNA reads TGTGCCAGCAGTTACGGGGAGGGCACAGATACGCAGTATTTT.

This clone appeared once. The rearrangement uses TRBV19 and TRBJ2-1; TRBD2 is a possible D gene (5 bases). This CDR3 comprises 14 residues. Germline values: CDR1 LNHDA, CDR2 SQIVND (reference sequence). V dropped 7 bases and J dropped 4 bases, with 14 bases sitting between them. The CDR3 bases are TGTGCCAGTAAAGGAGCGGTGCGATACAATGAGCAGTTCTTC. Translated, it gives CASKGAVRYNEQFF.

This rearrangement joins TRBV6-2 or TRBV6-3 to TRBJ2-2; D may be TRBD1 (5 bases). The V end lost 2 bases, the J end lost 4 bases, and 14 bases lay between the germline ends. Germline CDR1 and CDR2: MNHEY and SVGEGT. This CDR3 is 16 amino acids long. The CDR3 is CASSYTPATATGELFF. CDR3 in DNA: TGTGCCAGCAGTTACACCCCCGCGACAGCCACCGGGGAGCTGTTTTTT.

CDR3 sequence: CASSLDAGYGYTF. For the CDR3, the DNA is TGTGCCAGCAGCTTAGATGCGGGGTATGGCTACACCTTC. This rearrangement joins TRBV7-9 to TRBJ1-2; D gene unclear. This CDR3 contains 13 residues. Trimming left V 1 base short and J 5 bases short, with 8 bases between. Germline assignment: CDR1 SEHNR and CDR2 FQNEAQ (reference sequence).

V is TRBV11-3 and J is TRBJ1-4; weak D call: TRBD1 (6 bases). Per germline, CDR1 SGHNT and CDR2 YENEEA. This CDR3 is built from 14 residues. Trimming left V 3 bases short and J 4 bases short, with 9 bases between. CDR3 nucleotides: TGTGCCAGCAGCTTTGACAGGAATAATGAAAAACTGTTTTTT. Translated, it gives CASSFDRNNEKLFF.

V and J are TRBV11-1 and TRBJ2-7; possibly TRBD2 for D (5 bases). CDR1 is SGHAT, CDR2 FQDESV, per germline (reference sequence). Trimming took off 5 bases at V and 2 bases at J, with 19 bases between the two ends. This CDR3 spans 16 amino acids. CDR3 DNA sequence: TGTGCCAGCAGCCTGACGGACGCCCATAGCGCCTACGAGCAGTACTTC. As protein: CASSLTDAHSAYEQYF.

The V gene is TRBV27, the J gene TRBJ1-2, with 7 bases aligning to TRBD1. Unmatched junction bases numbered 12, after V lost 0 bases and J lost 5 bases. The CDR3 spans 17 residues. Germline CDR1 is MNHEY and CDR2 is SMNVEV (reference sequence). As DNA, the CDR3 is TGTGCCAGCAGTTTATCAGGAGGGGGCCGTTTGAGGTATGGCTACACCTTC. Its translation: CASSLSGGGRLRYGYTF.